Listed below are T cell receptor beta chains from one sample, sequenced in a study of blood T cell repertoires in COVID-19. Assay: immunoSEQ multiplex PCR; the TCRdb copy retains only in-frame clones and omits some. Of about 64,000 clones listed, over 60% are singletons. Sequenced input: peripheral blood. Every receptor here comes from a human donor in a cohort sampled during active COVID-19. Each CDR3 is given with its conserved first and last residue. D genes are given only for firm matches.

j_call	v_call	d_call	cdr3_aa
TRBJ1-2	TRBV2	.	CASSVTESNGYTF
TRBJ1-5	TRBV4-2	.	CASSPKEGGNQPQHF
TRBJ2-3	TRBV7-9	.	CASSLGGGGGTDTQYF
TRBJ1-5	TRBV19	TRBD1	CASTIRVTGSVRNQPQHF
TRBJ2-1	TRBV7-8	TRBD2	CASSLRPLAGEQFF
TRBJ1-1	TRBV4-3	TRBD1	CASSRVQGEAFF
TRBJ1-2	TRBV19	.	CASSPPIGGLTENDGYTF
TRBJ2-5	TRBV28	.	CASSQISGGQETQYF
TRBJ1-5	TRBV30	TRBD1	CAWSRGISDQPQHF
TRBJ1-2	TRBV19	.	CASSIQAGLQGGYTF
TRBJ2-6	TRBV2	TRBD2	CASKGLAGGPGANVLTF
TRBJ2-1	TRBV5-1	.	CASGGGSYNEQFF
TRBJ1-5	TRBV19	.	CASSARTGLVGNQPQHF
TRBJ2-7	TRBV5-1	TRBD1	CASSWDRPTYEQYF
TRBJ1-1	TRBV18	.	CASSPTNRPNTEAFF
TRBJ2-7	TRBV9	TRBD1	CASSPRDRGAYEQYF
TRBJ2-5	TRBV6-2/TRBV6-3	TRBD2	CASSYTGTSGGDQYF
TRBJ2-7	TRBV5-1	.	CASSTSGTGSYEQYF
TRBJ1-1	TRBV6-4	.	CASSGLGSRTSNTEAFF
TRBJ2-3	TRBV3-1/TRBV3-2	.	CASSHSGETDTQYF
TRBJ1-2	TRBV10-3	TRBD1	CAISDDRGANYGYTF
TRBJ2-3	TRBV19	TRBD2	CASSSSQLAGGPDTQYF
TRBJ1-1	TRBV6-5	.	CASTHMNTEAFF
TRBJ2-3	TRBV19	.	CASSIKRVTDTQYF
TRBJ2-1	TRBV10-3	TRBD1	CAISEGGQGEQFF
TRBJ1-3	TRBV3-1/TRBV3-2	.	CASSQERQDSGNTIYF
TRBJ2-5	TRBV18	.	CASSSSFGETQYF
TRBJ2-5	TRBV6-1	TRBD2	CASSETSGGRGQETQYF
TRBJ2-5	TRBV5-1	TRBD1	CASSLPTGAVETQYF
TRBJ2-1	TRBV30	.	CAWSSTSSYNEQFF
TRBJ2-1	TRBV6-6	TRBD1	CASSKLSEGQNNEQFF
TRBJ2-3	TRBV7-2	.	CASSLRTSTDTQYF
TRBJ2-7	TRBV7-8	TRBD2	CASSLTGGASYEQYF
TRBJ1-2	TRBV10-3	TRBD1	CAIGVSGTGGNGYTF
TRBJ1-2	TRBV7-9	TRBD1	CASSLASGGSYGYTF
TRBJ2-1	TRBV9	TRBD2	CASSVSGGGAEEQFF
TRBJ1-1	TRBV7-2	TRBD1	CASGQGVYGTEAFF
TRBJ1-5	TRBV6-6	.	CASSYTQGYSNQPQHF
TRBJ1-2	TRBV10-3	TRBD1	CAISEPDRLPSRGYTF
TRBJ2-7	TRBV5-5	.	CASSPDRGQYF
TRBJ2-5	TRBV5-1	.	CASSLGGGTTPETQYF
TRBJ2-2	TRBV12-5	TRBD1	CASAGTATTGELFF
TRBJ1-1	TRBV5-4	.	CASSLAQTASLAEAFF
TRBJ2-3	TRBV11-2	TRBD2	CASSFLAGGPSTDTQYF
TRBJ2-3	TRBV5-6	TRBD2	CASSLAAGLAGFTDTQYF
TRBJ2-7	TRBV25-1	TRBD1	CASSESDRPGEQYF
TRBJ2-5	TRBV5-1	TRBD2	CASSLTSAQETQYF
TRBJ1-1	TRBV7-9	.	CASSLGEIGNTEAFF
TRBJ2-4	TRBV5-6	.	CASSLTRRQLAKNIQYF
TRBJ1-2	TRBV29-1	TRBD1	CSVWGQADYGYTF
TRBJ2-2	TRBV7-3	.	CASSPSNTGELFF
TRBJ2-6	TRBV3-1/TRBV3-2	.	CASSPRSGANVLTF
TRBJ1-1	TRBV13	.	CASSRRPPNTEAFF
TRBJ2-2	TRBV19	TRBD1	CASSPTGVSTGELFF
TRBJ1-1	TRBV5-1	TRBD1	CASSASTQGATEAFF
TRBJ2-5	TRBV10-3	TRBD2	CAISDQAGVEETQYF
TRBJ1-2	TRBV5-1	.	CASSLDSSYGYTF
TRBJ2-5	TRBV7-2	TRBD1	CASSRTGDQETQYF
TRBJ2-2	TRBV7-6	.	CASSLYPQGGSNTGELFF